The 15 T cell receptor beta chains reported below all come from one sample, sequenced in a study of control samples from healthy donors and cancer patients. Method: immunoSEQ multiplex PCR; TCRdb's copy keeps in-frame clones and lacks some. The table records about 31,000 clones, 94% of them present only once. The specimen sequenced was blood. The source of these receptors is a man aged 55 to 70 in good health.

The V and J genes are TRBV5-1 and TRBJ1-1; D remains unclear. The V gene lost 0 bases and the J gene lost 10 bases, with 7 bases spanning the gap. Germline V gives CDR1 SGHRS, CDR2 YFSETQ. The CDR3 has 11 residues. CDR3 in amino acids: CASSLGVGAFF. The CDR3 DNA sequence: TGCGCCAGCAGCTTGGGGGTTGGAGCTTTCTTT.

The chain links TRBV5-4 to TRBJ1-2, with D unresolved. The V and J ends lost 0 bases and 0 bases respectively, with 12 bases between them. Germline V lookup: CDR1 SGHNT, CDR2 YYREEE (reference sequence). CDR3 length: 16 residues. The CDR3 coding sequence is TGTGCCAGCAGCTTGGGTTTTCAGGTCTCTAACTATGGCTACACCTTC. Residues: CASSLGFQVSNYGYTF.

The rearrangement joins TRBV5-6 to TRBJ2-7; TRBD2 might be the D (5 bases). The germline V gene encodes CDR1 SGHDT and CDR2 YYEEEE. This CDR3 comprises 12 residues. Trimming left V 1 base short and J 6 bases short, with 8 bases between. The CDR3 reads CASSLPSTEQYF. The CDR3 nucleotides are TGTGCCAGCAGCTTGCCTAGCACCGAGCAGTACTTC.

The J gene is TRBJ1-2, the V gene TRBV7-6; D gene uncertain. The CDR3 is 15 amino acids. V shed 5 bases and J shed 2 bases, with 15 bases lying between them. CDR1 is SGHVS, CDR2 FNYEAQ, per germline. In nucleotides, the CDR3 is TGTGCCAGCAGCCTCCAAGCGAAAGGAAACTATGGCTACACCTTC. Translating it yields CASSLQAKGNYGYTF.

As to this clone: Germline is not matched at one junction end, which may reflect a read error. The chain couples TRBV6-2 or TRBV6-3 to TRBJ2-5; the D is unclear. This CDR3 contains 14 residues. The V gene's germline CDR1 is MNHEY and CDR2 SVGEGT. The CDR3 sequence: CASSYRRHQGTQYF. CDR3 coding DNA: TGTGCCAGCAGTTACCGGCGTCACCAAGGGACCCAGTACTTC.

The chain recombines TRBV6-5 with TRBJ1-1; 7 nucleotides match TRBD1. After removal of 5 bases from V and 5 bases from J, the junction contained 5 bases not matched to a gene. CDR3 size: 13 residues. Germline values: CDR1 MNHEY, CDR2 SVGAGI. CDR3 sequence reads: CASSHGTATEAFF. The CDR3 DNA follows: TGTGCCAGCAGTCACGGGACAGCAACTGAAGCTTTCTTT.

The chain has TRBV20-1 and TRBJ2-3, with a weak D call TRBD2 (7 bases). Germline V gene data show CDR1 as DFQATT and CDR2 as SNEGSKA (reference sequence). Trimming pared 3 bases from V and 2 bases from J, leaving 12 bases between. The length of the CDR3 is 14 residues. The CDR3 region has the DNA TGCAGTGCTAGTGGCGGGGGCCTCACAGATACGCAGTATTTT. Its protein product is CSASGGGLTDTQYF.

V usage is TRBV24-1 and J usage is TRBJ2-1; D is perhaps TRBD1 (5 bases). The germline V gene has CDR1 KGHDR and CDR2 SFDVKD. With 2 bases removed from V and 7 bases from J, the gap between germline ends came to 17 bases. This CDR3 has 16 amino acids. This CDR3 is CATSDSLAGKGNEQFF. Written as DNA, the CDR3 is TGTGCCACCAGTGATTCCCTGGCAGGGAAGGGTAATGAGCAGTTCTTC.

The CDR3 region is CASSPILSGNTIYF. The DNA of the CDR3 is TGTGCCAGCAGCCCCATCCTCTCTGGAAACACCATATATTTT. The J gene is TRBJ1-3, the V gene TRBV11-2; D gene uncertain. V lost 5 bases and J lost 0, with 8 bases in between. This CDR3 region has 14 residues. The germline CDR1 and CDR2 sequences are SGHAT and FQNNGV.

The chain carries TRBV5-4 and TRBJ2-2; D possibly corresponds to TRBD1 (5 bases). Germline-derived CDR1 and CDR2 are SGHNT and YYREEE (reference sequence). Trimming stripped 1 base from V and 4 bases from J, with 17 bases between. There are 17 residues in the CDR3. This CDR3 is CASSLWQGSYSTGELFF. In DNA form, the CDR3 reads TGTGCCAGCAGCTTGTGGCAGGGAAGCTACTCCACCGGGGAGCTGTTTTTT.

The CDR3 loop is CAISEPTGKSEKLFF. DNA for the CDR3: TGTGCCATCAGTGAGCCGACAGGGAAGAGCGAAAAACTGTTTTTT. The chain employs TRBV10-3 and TRBJ1-4; 7 bases agree with TRBD1. Trimming at V came to 2 bases and at J to 8 bases, leaving 8 bases not matched to a gene. Per germline, CDR1 ENHRY and CDR2 SYGVKD. The CDR3 contains 15 residues.

The chain has TRBV21-1 and TRBJ1-5. TRBV21-1 is classified as a pseudogene. The CDR3 has 11 residues. The CDR3 spells CASSHGQPQHF. The DNA of the CDR3 is TGTGCCAGCAGCCACGGTCAGCCCCAGCATTTT.

The chain couples TRBV6-5 to TRBJ2-5; the D gene is possibly TRBD1 (6 bases). Trimming removed 6 bases at V and 0 bases at J, with 11 bases between. Germline assignment: CDR1 MNHEY and CDR2 SVGAGI. CDR3 size: 14 residues. Here the CDR3 reads CASRIRTDQETQYF. In DNA form, the CDR3 reads TGTGCCAGCAGGATTAGGACAGACCAAGAGACCCAGTACTTC.

The chain uses TRBV3-1 (or the pseudogene TRBV3-2) and TRBJ1-2; TRBD1 matches 11 bases. In germline, CDR1 is LGHDT, CDR2 YNNKEL (reference sequence). The CDR3 loop spans 14 amino acids. The V gene end was trimmed by 5 bases and the J gene end by 7 bases; junction bases not matched to a gene: 6. CDR3 sequence: CASSSDRGLGGYTF. The CDR3 nucleotides are TGTGCCAGCAGCTCGGACAGGGGGCTGGGTGGCTACACCTTC.

The gene calls are TRBV28 and TRBJ2-7, with D unresolved. The germline CDR1 and CDR2 sequences are MDHEN and SYDVKM. The CDR3 length is 11 residues. Trimming pared 2 bases from V and 9 bases from J, leaving 8 bases between. CDR3 sequence reads: CASSLLGSQYF. The CDR3 DNA sequence: TGTGCCAGCAGTTTACTTGGGTCGCAGTACTTC.